This T cell receptor (beta chain) originates from a study of tissue T cells after allogeneic stem cell transplantation. Study-wide findings and caveats: Blood and spleen captured only part of the tissue TCR repertoire.

This clone was seen a few times. Its antigen is unidentified. Trimming removed 5 bases at V and 0 bases at J, with 11 bases between. The CDR3 loop spans 14 amino acids. The germline CDR1 and CDR2 sequences are SGHAT and FQNNGV. Measured with immunoSEQ multiplex PCR; TCRdb has only the in-frame clones, and not every one. The profile shows approximately 6,300 clones, around 62% of them singletons. The receptor's source is a woman between 18 and 50 years old with breast cancer. Sequenced here: duodenum tissue, sampled at autopsy. V and J are TRBV11-2 and TRBJ2-7; no reliable D call. CDR3 amino acids: CASSLHQSSYEQYF. The CDR3 DNA follows: TGTGCCAGCAGCCTTCATCAGAGCTCCTACGAGCAGTACTTC. Together with reference TRBV11-2 and TRBJ2-7, the CDR3 gives the full variable domain: EAGVAQSPRYKIIEKRQSVAFWCNPISGHATLYWYQQILGQGPKLLIQFQNNGVVDDSQLPKDRFSAERLKGVDSTLKIQPAKLEDSAVYLCASSLHQSSYEQYFGPGTRLTVT.